This TCR beta chain emerged from a study of CD8+CD57+ T cells in acquired aplastic anemia. About the study: Yields of DNA that came from sorted CD4+ and CD8+ cells averaged around 3 ug.

Previously, flow cytometry had revealed CD8+CD57+ cell expansion in the patients chosen for sequencing. Patients uniformly had severe acquired aplastic anemia. The TCR beta profiling, which covered VDJ combination and CDR3 sequence, was carried out using genomic DNA as the template. One entry per CDR3 protein results from TCRdb running MiXCR on the reads. Of 150,000 to 200,000 distinct CDR3 sequences in the sample, 45% to 55% were seen once. The clonotype originates from a human donor with aplastic anemia. Sequencing was carried out using sorted CD4+, CD8+, or CD8+CD57+ T cells (not recorded which) from PBMCs.

CDR3 DNA: TGTGCCACCAGCAGAGCCAAGGGGAGCTCCTACGAGCAGTACTTC. Its translation is CATSRAKGSSYEQYF. The gene calls are TRBV15 and TRBJ2-7; D may correspond to TRBD1 or TRBD2 (5 bases each). The V end lost 1 base, the J end lost 0 bases, and 10 bases lay between the germline ends. The CDR3 length is 15 residues. The germline CDR1 and CDR2 sequences are LNHNV and YYDKDF (reference sequence).